The 21 T cell receptor beta chains listed next were all sequenced from one sample in a study of blood T cell repertoires in COVID-19. Only in-frame clones appear in the TCRdb table, and some are missing; sequencing was by immunoSEQ multiplex PCR. The table has 200,000 to 250,000 clones, 86% seen once; the top ten hold approximately 5.5%. The sample taken for sequencing was peripheral blood. The receptors here all came from a woman aged 80 or older with COVID-19, enrolled during active disease.

The chain employs TRBV3-1 (or the pseudogene TRBV3-2) and TRBJ2-3, with D unresolved. The V end lost 0 bases, the J end lost 5 bases, and 6 bases lay between the germline ends. Germline V gene lookup returns CDR1 LGHDT and CDR2 YNNKEL (reference sequence). This CDR3 spans 13 amino acids. The chain's CDR3 is CASSQDLKDTQYF. Written as DNA, the CDR3 is TGTGCCAGCAGCCAAGATTTAAAAGATACGCAGTATTTT.

The rearrangement joins TRBV5-1 to TRBJ2-7, with 10 positions matching TRBD2. The germline V gene has CDR1 SGHRS and CDR2 YFSETQ. This CDR3 is 15 amino acids long. The ends lost 4 bases at V and 6 bases at J; junction bases unmatched: 10. CDR3 bases: TGCGCCAGCAGCATCGGAGCGGGGGGGCCGAGCGAGCAGTACTTC. It codes for CASSIGAGGPSEQYF.

J is TRBJ2-7 and V is TRBV7-3; perhaps TRBD2 as D (6 bases). The CDR3 totals 14 residues. The germline CDR1 and CDR2 sequences are SGHTA and FQGTGA. Between the trimmed V and J ends, which lost 5 bases and 5 bases, there was a span of 16 bases. DNA for the CDR3: TGTGCCAGCAGCCCTTTGGCGGGCGGGAACGAGCAGTACTTC. This sequence encodes CASSPLAGGNEQYF.

The chain combines TRBV2 with TRBJ1-1, with 8 nucleotides matching TRBD1. The J segment lost 3 bases and the V segment lost 5 bases, leaving 20 bases of the junction unmatched. CDR1 is SNHLY, CDR2 FYNNEI, per germline. The length of the CDR3 is 19 residues. This CDR3 is CASSPGRYYETGDDTEAFF. CDR3 DNA: TGTGCCAGCAGTCCCGGTCGGTACTACGAGACAGGGGACGACACTGAAGCTTTCTTT.

The CDR3 nucleotides are TGTGCCAGCAGCCCCGACGACAGCTGGTATAGCAATCAGCCCCAGCATTTT. Translated: CASSPDDSWYSNQPQHF. The gene calls are TRBV7-2 and TRBJ1-5, with D possibly being TRBD1 (5 bases). V shed 5 bases and J shed 0 bases, with 17 bases lying between them. Germline V gives CDR1 SGHTA, CDR2 FQGNSA. The CDR3 has 17 residues.

This chain connects TRBV5-6 to TRBJ1-5, with 10 bases that match TRBD1. This CDR3 is built from 16 residues. V shed 0 bases and J 5 bases; nucleotides not matched to a gene: 5. Germline V gene data show CDR1 as SGHDT and CDR2 as YYEEEE. The CDR3 loop reads CASSLALDRGDQPQHF. The CDR3 DNA reads as TGTGCCAGCAGCTTGGCCTTGGACAGGGGGGATCAGCCCCAGCATTTT.

This clone was counted between two and nine times. V is TRBV4-1 and J is TRBJ1-5; 7 bases align to TRBD1. The CDR3 loop spans 16 amino acids. The V gene end was trimmed by 3 bases and the J gene end by 5 bases; junction bases not matched to a gene: 10. Germline lookup yields CDR1 MGHRA and CDR2 YSYEKL. CDR3 amino acids: CASSQPATGIHQPQHF. CDR3 coding DNA: TGCGCCAGCAGCCAGCCCGCGACAGGGATCCATCAGCCCCAGCATTTT.

The chain uses TRBV30 and TRBJ1-4, with a possible D match to TRBD1 (6 bases). CDR3 length: 15 amino acids. The germline V and J ends were trimmed by 4 bases and 1 base, with 13 bases remaining between them. Germline CDR1 GTSNPN, CDR2 SVGIG (reference sequence). CDR3 residues: CAWNSRGGTNEKLFF. CDR3 nucleotides: TGTGCCTGGAATTCCAGGGGCGGAACTAATGAAAAACTGTTTTTT.

The J gene is TRBJ1-2, the V gene TRBV28; D perhaps matches TRBD1 (5 bases). With 6 bases removed from V and 2 bases from J, the gap between germline ends came to 16 bases. Germline CDR1 and CDR2: MDHEN and SYDVKM. This CDR3 contains 15 residues. The CDR3 DNA sequence: TGTGCCAGCAGCCACGACAGAAATACAAACTATGGCTACACCTTC. Residues: CASSHDRNTNYGYTF.

This clone was detected only a few times. The chain uses TRBV4-1 and TRBJ1-5, with D possibly TRBD1 on 5 matching bases. Between the trimmed V and J ends, which lost 0 bases and 0 bases, there was a span of 9 bases. The CDR3 spans 16 residues. Germline lookup yields CDR1 MGHRA and CDR2 YSYEKL. CDR3 loop: CASSQEGQASNQPQHF. CDR3 coding DNA: TGCGCCAGCAGCCAAGAGGGGCAGGCTAGCAATCAGCCCCAGCATTTT.

The chain is built from TRBV2 and TRBJ2-7, with D possibly being TRBD2 (6 bases). Germline V gene lookup returns CDR1 SNHLY and CDR2 FYNNEI. CDR3 length: 14 amino acids. V lost 4 bases to trimming and J lost 0 bases, with 10 bases between them. The CDR3 loop reads CASSGGDGSYEQYF. CDR3 in DNA: TGTGCCAGCAGTGGGGGGGACGGCTCCTACGAGCAGTACTTC.

J is TRBJ1-2 and V is TRBV11-2, with TRBD1 as a possible D gene (6 bases). Trimming pared 4 bases from V and 8 bases from J, leaving 20 bases between. CDR3 size: 15 residues. The germline gives CDR1 SGHAT, CDR2 FQNNGV. CDR3 sequence (DNA): TGTGCCAGCAGCTCCCCGGGACACGGGCCTTGGGGCTACACCTTC. Amino acid sequence: CASSSPGHGPWGYTF. Based on the CDR3 plus reference TRBV11-2 and TRBJ1-2, the full variable domain is EAGVAQSPRYKIIEKRQSVAFWCNPISGHATLYWYQQILGQGPKLLIQFQNNGVVDDSQLPKDRFSAERLKGVDSTLKIQPAKLEDSAVYLCASSSPGHGPWGYTFGSGTRLTVV.

CDR3 region: CASSSPQVTNTEAFF. CDR3 bases: TGTGCCAGCAGTTCCCCACAGGTTACGAACACTGAAGCTTTCTTT. The chain is built from TRBV28 and TRBJ1-1, with TRBD1 as a possible D gene (5 bases). The CDR3 contains 15 residues. Trimming took off 4 bases at V and 1 base at J, with 13 bases between the two ends. Germline assignment: CDR1 MDHEN and CDR2 SYDVKM.

V is TRBV18 and J is TRBJ1-5; the D gene is possibly TRBD1 (6 bases). Trimming removed 5 bases at V and 9 bases at J, with 11 bases between. This CDR3 contains 12 residues. Germline lookup yields CDR1 KGHSH and CDR2 LQKENI. CDR3: CASSLQGTPQHF. For the CDR3, the DNA is TGTGCCAGCTCATTACAGGGAACGCCCCAGCATTTT.

V gene TRBV3-1 (or the pseudogene TRBV3-2) combines with J gene TRBJ1-1; D unresolved. The germline gives CDR1 LGHDT, CDR2 YNNKEL (reference sequence). The V and J ends lost 1 base and 6 bases respectively, with 21 bases between them. The length of the CDR3 is 17 residues. The CDR3 here is CASSQVGGPGLRAEAFF. For the CDR3, the DNA is TGTGCCAGCAGCCAAGTCGGAGGGCCAGGCTTGAGGGCTGAAGCTTTCTTT.

The J gene is TRBJ1-2, the V gene TRBV6-5; TRBD1 aligns across 8 bases. V dropped 4 bases and J dropped 4; count of bases not matched to a gene: 11. CDR3 length equals 16 residues. The V gene's germline CDR1 is MNHEY and CDR2 SVGAGI. CDR3 nucleotides: TGTGCCAGCAGTTCCGAATGGACAGGGAAGGGCTATGGCTACACCTTC. This sequence encodes CASSSEWTGKGYGYTF.

V gene TRBV7-8 combines with J gene TRBJ1-3, with unresolved D. Trimming cost V 2 bases and J 8 bases, with 19 bases left between them. Germline CDR1 reads SGHVS; CDR2 reads FQNEAQ. This CDR3 comprises 16 residues. The CDR3 nucleotides are TGTGCCAGCAGCTTATTGAATCCGAGAACGGGAGACACCATATATTTT. Translated: CASSLLNPRTGDTIYF.

The rearrangement uses TRBV5-4 and TRBJ2-3; TRBD2 agrees at 7 bases. This CDR3 contains 16 residues. Trimming cost V 3 bases and J 0 bases; bases outside gene matches: 7. Germline assignment: CDR1 SGHNT and CDR2 YYREEE (reference sequence). The CDR3 DNA sequence: TGTGCCAGCAGCTCGCCCCCGGGGGGAAGCACAGATACGCAGTATTTT. As protein: CASSSPPGGSTDTQYF.

The rearrangement uses TRBV19 and TRBJ1-4; TRBD1 agrees at 7 bases. With V trimmed by 4 bases and J by 5 bases, 7 bases remained unmatched. CDR1 is LNHDA and CDR2 is SQIVND in the germline V gene (reference sequence). The length of the CDR3 is 15 residues. In DNA form, the CDR3 reads TGTGCCAGTAGTACCCTACAGGGGCGGAATGAAAAACTGTTTTTT. The encoded protein is CASSTLQGRNEKLFF.

A note on this clone: The same CDR3 arises from other DNA sequences in this sample as well. The rearrangement uses TRBV6-6 and TRBJ2-1; tentatively, D is TRBD1 (6 bases). Germline-derived CDR1 and CDR2 are MNHNY and SVGAGI (reference sequence). Trimming pared 5 bases from V and 2 bases from J, leaving 10 bases between. This CDR3 has 14 amino acids. The CDR3 DNA is TGTGCCAGCAGTCCTCAGGGGCCCTACAATGAGCAGTTCTTC. Encoded protein: CASSPQGPYNEQFF.

The chain combines TRBV4-2 with TRBJ2-5; TRBD1 aligns across 8 bases. V was pared by 0 bases and J by 12 bases, with 15 bases of the junction left unmatched. The CDR3 loop spans 16 amino acids. Germline V gene sequence: CDR1 LGHNA, CDR2 YNFKEQ. CDR3 sequence: CASSQEIGQGQYTKYF. The CDR3 bases are TGTGCCAGCAGCCAAGAAATTGGACAGGGCCAATACACTAAGTACTTC.